This T cell receptor (beta chain) comes out of a study of blood T cell repertoires in COVID-19. Repertoires were generated with immunoSEQ multiplex PCR, while TCRdb's copy carries only in-frame clones and drops some. The profile shows approximately 470,000 clones, roughly 85% of them singletons. The CDR3 runs 16 residues. CDR1 is SGHTA, CDR2 FQGNSA, per germline. Between the trimmed V and J ends, which lost 2 bases and 0 bases, there was a span of 11 bases. V usage is TRBV7-2 and J usage is TRBJ1-3, with D uncertain. The material sequenced was peripheral blood. This sequence was found in a human donor in a cohort sampled during active COVID-19. CDR3 sequence: CASSLLRIPSGNTIYF. The CDR3 DNA reads TGTGCCAGCAGCTTATTGAGAATACCCTCTGGAAACACCATATATTTT. The entire variable domain, with the rest obtained from reference TRBV7-2 and TRBJ1-3, is as follows: GAGVSQSPSNKVTEKGKDVELRCDPISGHTALYWYRQSLGQGLEFLIYFQGNSAPDKSGLPSDRFSAERTGGSVSTLTIQRTQQEDSAVYLCASSLLRIPSGNTIYFGEGSWLTVV.